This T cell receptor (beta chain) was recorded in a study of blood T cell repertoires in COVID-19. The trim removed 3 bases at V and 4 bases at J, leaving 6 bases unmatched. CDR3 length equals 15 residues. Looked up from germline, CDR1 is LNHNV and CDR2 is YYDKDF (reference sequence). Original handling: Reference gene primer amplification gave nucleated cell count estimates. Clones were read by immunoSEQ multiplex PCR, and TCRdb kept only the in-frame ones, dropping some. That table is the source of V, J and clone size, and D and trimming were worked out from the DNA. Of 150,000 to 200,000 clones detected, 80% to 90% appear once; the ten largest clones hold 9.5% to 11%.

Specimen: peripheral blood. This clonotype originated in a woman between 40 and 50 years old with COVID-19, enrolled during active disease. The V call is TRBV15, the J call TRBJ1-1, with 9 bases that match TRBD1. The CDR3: CATSRGNRGLTEAFF. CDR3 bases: TGTGCCACCAGCAGGGGAAACAGGGGGCTCACTGAAGCTTTCTTT.